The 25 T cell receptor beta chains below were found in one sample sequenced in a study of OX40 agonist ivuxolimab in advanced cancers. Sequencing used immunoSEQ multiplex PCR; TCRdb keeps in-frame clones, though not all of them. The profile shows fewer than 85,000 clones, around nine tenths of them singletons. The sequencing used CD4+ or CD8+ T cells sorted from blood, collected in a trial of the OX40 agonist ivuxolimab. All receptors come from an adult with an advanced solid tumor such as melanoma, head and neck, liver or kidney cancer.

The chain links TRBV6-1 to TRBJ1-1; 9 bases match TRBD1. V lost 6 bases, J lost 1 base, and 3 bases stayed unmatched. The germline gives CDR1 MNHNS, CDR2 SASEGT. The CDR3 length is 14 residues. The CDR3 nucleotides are TGTGCCAGCAGAGAGACAGGGGGGAACACTGAAGCTTTCTTT. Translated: CASRETGGNTEAFF.

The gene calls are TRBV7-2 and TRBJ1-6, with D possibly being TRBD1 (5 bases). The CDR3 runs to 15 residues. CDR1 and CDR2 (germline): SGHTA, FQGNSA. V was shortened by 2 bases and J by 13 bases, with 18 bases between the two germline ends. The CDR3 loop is CASSLRVTGSYPLHF. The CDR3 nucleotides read TGTGCCAGCAGCTTACGGGTCACAGGATCCTACCCCCTCCACTTT.

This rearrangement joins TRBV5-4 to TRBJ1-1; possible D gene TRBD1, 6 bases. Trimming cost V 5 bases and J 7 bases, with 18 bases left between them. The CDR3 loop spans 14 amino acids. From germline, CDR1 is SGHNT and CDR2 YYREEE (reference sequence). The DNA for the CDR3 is TGTGCCAGCAGACCGACAGGTCAAATGGGTGAAGCTTTCTTT. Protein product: CASRPTGQMGEAFF.

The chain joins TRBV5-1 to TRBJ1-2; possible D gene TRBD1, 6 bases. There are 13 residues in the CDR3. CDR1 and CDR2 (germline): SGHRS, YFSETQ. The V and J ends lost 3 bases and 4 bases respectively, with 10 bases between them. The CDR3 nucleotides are TGCGCCAGCAGCTCTGACAGGATCTATGGCTACACCTTC. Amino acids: CASSSDRIYGYTF.

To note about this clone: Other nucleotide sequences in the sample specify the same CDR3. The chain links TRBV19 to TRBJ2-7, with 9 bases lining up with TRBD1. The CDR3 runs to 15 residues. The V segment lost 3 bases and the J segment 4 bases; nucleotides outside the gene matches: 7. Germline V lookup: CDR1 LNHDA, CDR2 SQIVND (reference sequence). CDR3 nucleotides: TGTGCCAGTAGTATCTCCGGGACAGGGTCGTACGAGCAGTACTTC. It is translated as CASSISGTGSYEQYF.

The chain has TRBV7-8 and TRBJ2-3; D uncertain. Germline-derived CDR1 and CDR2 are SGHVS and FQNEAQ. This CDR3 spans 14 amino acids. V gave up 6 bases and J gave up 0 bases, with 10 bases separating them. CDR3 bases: TGTGCCAGCAGACGCGACTTCAGCACAGATACGCAGTATTTT. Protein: CASRRDFSTDTQYF.

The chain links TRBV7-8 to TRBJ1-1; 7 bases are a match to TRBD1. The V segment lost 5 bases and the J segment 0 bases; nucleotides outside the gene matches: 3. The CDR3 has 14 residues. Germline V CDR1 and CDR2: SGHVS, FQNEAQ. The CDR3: CASSPGQMNTEAFF. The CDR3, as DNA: TGTGCCAGCAGCCCGGGACAGATGAACACTGAAGCTTTCTTT.

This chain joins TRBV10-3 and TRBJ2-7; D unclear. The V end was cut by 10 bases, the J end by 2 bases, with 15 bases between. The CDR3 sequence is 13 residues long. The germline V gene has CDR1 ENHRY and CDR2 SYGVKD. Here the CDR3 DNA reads TGTGCCACCGTACCGACTGGAACCTACGAGCAGTACTTC. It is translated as CATVPTGTYEQYF.

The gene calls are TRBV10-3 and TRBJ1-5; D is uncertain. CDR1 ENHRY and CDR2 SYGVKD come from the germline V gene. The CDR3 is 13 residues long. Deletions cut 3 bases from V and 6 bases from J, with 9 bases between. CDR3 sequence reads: CAISEMGSQPQHF. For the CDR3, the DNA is TGTGCCATCAGTGAAATGGGTTCTCAGCCCCAGCATTTT.

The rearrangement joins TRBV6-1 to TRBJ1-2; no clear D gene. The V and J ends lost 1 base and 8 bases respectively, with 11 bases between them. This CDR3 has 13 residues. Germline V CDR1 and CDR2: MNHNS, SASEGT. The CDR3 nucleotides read TGTGCCAGCAGTGAAGAGGGCCCGATCGGCTACACCTTC. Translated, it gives CASSEEGPIGYTF.

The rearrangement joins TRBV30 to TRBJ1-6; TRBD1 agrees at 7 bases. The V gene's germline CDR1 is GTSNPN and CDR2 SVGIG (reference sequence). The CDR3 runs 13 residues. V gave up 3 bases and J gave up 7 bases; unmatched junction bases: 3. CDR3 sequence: CAWREGQNSPLHF. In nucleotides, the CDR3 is TGTGCCTGGAGGGAGGGACAGAATTCACCCCTCCACTTT.

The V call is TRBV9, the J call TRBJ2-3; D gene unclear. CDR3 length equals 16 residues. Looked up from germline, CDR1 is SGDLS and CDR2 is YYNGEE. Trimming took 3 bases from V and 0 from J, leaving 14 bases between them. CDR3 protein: CASSAWTAPSTDTQYF. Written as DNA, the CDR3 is TGTGCCAGCAGCGCTTGGACGGCCCCAAGCACAGATACGCAGTATTTT.

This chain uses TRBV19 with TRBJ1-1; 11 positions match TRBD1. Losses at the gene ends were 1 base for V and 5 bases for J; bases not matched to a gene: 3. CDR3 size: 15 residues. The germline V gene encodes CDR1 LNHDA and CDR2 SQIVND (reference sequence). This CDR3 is CASSIGRDRGTEAFF. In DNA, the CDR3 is TGTGCCAGTAGTATAGGCAGGGACAGGGGGACTGAAGCTTTCTTT.

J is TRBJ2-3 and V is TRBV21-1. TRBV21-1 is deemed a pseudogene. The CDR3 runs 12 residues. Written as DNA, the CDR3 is TGTGCCAGCAGCAAAGCGGCAGATACGCAGTATTTT. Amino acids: CASSKAADTQYF.

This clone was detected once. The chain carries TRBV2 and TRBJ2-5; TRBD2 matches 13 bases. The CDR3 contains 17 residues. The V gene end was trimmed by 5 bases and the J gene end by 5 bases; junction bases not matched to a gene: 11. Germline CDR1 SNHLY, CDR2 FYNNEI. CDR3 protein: CASSPPTSGRAAETQYF. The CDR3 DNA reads TGTGCCAGCAGTCCCCCTACTAGCGGGAGGGCCGCGGAGACCCAGTACTTC.

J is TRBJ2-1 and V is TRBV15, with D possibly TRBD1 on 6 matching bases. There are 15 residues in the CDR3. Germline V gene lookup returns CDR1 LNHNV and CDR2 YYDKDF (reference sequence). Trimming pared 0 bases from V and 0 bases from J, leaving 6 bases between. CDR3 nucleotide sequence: TGTGCCACCAGCAGAGAGACAGGCTCCTACAATGAGCAGTTCTTC. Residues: CATSRETGSYNEQFF.

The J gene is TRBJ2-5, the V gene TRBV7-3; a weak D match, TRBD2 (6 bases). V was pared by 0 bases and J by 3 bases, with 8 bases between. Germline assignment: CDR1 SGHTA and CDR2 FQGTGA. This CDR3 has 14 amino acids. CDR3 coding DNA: TGTGCCAGCAGCTTAACGGGAGGCGAAGAGACCCAGTACTTC. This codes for CASSLTGGEETQYF.

Here the CDR3 DNA reads TGTGCCAGCAGTTACGAGGGGGAGGGCCCTGAAGCTTTCTTT. Its translation is CASSYEGEGPEAFF. The chain joins TRBV6-6 to TRBJ1-1, with D maybe TRBD1 (6 bases). There are 14 residues in the CDR3. V was cut by 2 bases and J by 6 bases, with 13 bases left in between. Germline V CDR1 and CDR2: MNHNY, SVGAGI (reference sequence).

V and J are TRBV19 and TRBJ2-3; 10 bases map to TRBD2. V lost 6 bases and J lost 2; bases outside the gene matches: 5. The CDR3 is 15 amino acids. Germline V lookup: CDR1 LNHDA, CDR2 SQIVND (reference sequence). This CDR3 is CASSESGGATDTQYF. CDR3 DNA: TGTGCCAGTAGCGAAAGCGGGGGGGCCACAGATACGCAGTATTTT.

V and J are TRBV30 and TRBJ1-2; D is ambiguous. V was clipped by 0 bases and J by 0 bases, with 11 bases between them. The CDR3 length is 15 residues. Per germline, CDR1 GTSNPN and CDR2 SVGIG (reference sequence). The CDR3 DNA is TGTGCCTGGAGTGTACGAAGGACCACTAACTATGGCTACACCTTC. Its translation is CAWSVRRTTNYGYTF.

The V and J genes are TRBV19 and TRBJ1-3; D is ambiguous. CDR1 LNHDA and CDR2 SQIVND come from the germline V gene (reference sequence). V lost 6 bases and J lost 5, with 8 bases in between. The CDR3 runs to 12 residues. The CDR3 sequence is CASRDQRNTIYF. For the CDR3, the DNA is TGTGCCAGTAGAGACCAGCGAAACACCATATATTTT. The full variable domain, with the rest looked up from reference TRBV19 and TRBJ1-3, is DGGITQSPKYLFRKEGQNVTLSCEQNLNHDAMYWYRQDPGQGLRLIYYSQIVNDFQKGDIAEGYSVSREKKESFPLTVTSAQKNPTAFYLCASRDQRNTIYFGEGSWLTVV.

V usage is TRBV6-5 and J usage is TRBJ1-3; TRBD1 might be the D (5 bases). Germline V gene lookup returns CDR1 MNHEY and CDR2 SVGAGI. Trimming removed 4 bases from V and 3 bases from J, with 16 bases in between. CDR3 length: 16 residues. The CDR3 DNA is TGTGCCAGCAGTTCTTCCGGAGGCCAGGGTGGAAACACCATATATTTT. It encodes CASSSSGGQGGNTIYF.

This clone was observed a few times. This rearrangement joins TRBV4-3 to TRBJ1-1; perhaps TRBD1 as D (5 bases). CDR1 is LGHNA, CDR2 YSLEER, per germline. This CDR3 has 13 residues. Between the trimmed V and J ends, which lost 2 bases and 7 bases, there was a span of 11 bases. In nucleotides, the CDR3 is TGCGCCAGCAGCCAATCGGGGGTGGTTGAAGCTTTCTTT. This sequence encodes CASSQSGVVEAFF.

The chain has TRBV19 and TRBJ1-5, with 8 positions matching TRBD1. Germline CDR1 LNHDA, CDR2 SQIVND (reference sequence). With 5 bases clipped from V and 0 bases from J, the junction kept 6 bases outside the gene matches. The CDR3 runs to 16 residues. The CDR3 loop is CASSSGTGNSNQPQHF. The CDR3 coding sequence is TGTGCCAGTAGTTCCGGGACAGGTAATAGCAATCAGCCCCAGCATTTT.

CDR3 sequence (DNA): TGTGCCAGCAGCTTAGGACGGACTAACTATGGCTACACCTTC. It specifies CASSLGRTNYGYTF. This chain connects TRBV7-2 to TRBJ1-2; D remains unclear. The germline V gene has CDR1 SGHTA and CDR2 FQGNSA. The CDR3 runs to 14 residues. V was cut by 1 base and J by 0 bases, with 6 bases left in between.